This TCR beta chain was profiled in a study of response to subunit inactivated influenza vaccine. This clonotype was counted between two and nine times. TCRdb redid the calling of the RT-PCR reads with MiXCR, one entry per CDR3 protein. Among roughly 570,000 distinct CDR3 sequences listed, approximately 12% were seen once. Germline lookup yields CDR1 SGHRS and CDR2 YFSETQ. V was pared by 4 bases and J by 1 base, with 13 bases of the junction left unmatched. CDR3 size: 17 residues. The receptor was isolated from a man aged 50 or older who received an inactivated influenza vaccine. The chain couples TRBV5-1 to TRBJ2-5; 7 bases map to TRBD1. This specimen was PBMCs from blood, taken 45 days after vaccination. This CDR3 is CASSPNLQGIGQETQYF. The DNA of the CDR3 is TGCGCCAGCAGCCCTAACCTACAGGGGATCGGCCAAGAGACCCAGTACTTC.